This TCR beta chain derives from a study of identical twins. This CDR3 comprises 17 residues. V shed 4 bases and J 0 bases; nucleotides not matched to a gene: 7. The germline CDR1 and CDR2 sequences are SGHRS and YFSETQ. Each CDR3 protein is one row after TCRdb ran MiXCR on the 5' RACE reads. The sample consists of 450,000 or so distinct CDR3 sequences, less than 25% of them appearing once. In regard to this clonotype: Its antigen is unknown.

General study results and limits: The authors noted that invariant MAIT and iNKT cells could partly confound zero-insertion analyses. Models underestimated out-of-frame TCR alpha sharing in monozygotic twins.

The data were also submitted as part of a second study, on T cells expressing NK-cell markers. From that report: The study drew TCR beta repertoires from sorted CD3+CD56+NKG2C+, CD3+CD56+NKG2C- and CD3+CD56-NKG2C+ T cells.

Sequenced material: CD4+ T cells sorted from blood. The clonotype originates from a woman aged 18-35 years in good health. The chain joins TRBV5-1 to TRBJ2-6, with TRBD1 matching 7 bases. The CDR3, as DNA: TGCGCCAGCAGCACACGGACAGGTACCTCTGGGGCCAACGTCCTGACTTTC. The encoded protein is CASSTRTGTSGANVLTF.